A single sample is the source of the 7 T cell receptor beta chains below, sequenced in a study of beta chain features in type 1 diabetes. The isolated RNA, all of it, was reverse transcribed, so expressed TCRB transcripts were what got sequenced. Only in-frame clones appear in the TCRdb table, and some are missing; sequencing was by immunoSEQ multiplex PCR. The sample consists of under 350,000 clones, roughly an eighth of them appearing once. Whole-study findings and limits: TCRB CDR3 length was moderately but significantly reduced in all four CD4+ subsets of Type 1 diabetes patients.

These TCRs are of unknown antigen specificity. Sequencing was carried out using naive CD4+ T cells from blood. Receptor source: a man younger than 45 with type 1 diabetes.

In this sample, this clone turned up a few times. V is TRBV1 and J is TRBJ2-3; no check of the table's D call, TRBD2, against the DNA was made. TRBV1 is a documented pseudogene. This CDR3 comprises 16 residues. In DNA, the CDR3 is TGCACCAGCAGCCAAGATACGAGACTAGCGGCAGATACGCAGTATTTT. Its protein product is CTSSQDTRLAADTQYF.

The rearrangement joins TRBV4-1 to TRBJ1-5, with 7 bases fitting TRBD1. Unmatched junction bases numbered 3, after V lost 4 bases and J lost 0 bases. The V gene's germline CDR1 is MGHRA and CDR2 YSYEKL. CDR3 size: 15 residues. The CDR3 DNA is TGCGCCAGCAGCCTAGACAGGGATAGCAATCAGCCCCAGCATTTT. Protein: CASSLDRDSNQPQHF.

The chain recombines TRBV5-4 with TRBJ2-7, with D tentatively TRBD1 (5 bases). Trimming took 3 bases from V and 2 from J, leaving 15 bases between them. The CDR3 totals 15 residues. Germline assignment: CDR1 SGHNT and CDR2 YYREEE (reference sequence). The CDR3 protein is CASSSAGAGPYEQYF. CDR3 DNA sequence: TGTGCCAGCAGCTCCGCCGGAGCAGGGCCCTACGAGCAGTACTTC.

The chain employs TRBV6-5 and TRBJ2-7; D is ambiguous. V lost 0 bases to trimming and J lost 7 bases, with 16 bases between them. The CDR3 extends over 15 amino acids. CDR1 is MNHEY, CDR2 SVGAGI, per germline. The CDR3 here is CASSYSFLGGGEQYF. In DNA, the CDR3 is TGTGCCAGCAGTTACTCCTTCTTAGGCGGTGGGGAGCAGTACTTC.

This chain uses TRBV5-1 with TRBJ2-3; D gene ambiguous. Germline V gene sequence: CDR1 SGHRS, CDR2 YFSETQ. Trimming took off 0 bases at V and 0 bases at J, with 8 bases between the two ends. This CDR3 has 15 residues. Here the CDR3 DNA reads TGCGCCAGCAGCTTGGGTGGCATCAGCACAGATACGCAGTATTTT. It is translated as CASSLGGISTDTQYF. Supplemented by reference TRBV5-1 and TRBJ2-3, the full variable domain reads KAGVTQTPRYLIKTRGQQVTLSCSPISGHRSVSWYQQTPGQGLQFLFEYFSETQRNKGNFPGRFSGRQFSNSRSEMNVSTLELGDSALYLCASSLGGISTDTQYFGPGTRLTVL.

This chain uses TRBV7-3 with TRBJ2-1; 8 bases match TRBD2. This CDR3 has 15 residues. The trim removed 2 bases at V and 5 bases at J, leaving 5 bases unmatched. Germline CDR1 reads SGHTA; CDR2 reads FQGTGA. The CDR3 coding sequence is TGTGCCAGCAGCTTAGCGGGGACTAGAGACAATGAGCAGTTCTTC. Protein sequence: CASSLAGTRDNEQFF. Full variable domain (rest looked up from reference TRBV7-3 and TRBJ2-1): GAGVSQTPSNKVTEKGKYVELRCDPISGHTALYWYRQSLGQGPEFLIYFQGTGAADDSGLPNDRFFAVRPEGSVSTLKIQRTERGDSAVYLCASSLAGTRDNEQFFGPGTRLTVL.

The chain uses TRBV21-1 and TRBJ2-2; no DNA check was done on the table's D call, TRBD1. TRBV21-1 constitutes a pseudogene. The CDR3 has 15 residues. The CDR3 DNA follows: TGTGCCAGCAGCAAGGAGGGGGCTGGATCCGGGGAGCTGTTTTTT. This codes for CASSKEGAGSGELFF.